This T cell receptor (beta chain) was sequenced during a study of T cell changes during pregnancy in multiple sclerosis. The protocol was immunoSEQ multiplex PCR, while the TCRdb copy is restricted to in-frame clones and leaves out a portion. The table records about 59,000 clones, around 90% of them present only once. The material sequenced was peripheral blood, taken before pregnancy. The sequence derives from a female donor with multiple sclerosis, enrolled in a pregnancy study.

CDR3 loop: CATSRGLANEQFF. DNA for the CDR3: TGTGCCACCAGCCGGGGACTAGCAAATGAGCAGTTCTTC. This chain joins TRBV15 and TRBJ2-1; TRBD2 aligns across 9 bases. Germline CDR1 LNHNV, CDR2 YYDKDF (reference sequence). Trimming removed 5 bases from V and 7 bases from J; junction bases left unmatched: 3. This CDR3 region has 13 residues.